These T cell receptor beta chains were read from a single sample in a study of blood T cell repertoires in COVID-19. Some clones are missing from TCRdb's copy, which holds only in-frame ones; the method was immunoSEQ multiplex PCR. The table records fewer than 300,000 clones, less than 85% of them present only once. The sequenced sample was peripheral blood. The receptors derive from a woman between 18 and 29 years old with acute or convalescent COVID-19. The CDR3 runs from the conserved cysteine through the conserved F or W. The D gene is left open where the match is weak. Only some rows state a clone size, as once, few, many or a class for expanded clones.

>TRBJ2-7|.|TRBD2|TRBV6-2/TRBV6-3
CASSYSEREVSYEQYF
TGTGCCAGCAGTTACTCAGAGCGGGAGGTCTCCTACGAGCAGTACTTC
>TRBJ2-7|.|.|TRBV30
CAWSYSVLSYEQYF
TGTGCCTGGAGTTACTCCGTACTCTCCTACGAGCAGTACTTC
>TRBJ1-3|.|.|TRBV14
CASSQPGRAWSGNTIYF
TGTGCCAGCAGCCAACCGGGCAGGGCTTGGTCTGGAAACACCATATATTTT
>TRBJ2-1|.|.|TRBV7-8
CASSPRLGQTNEQFF
TGTGCCAGCAGCCCTCGTCTGGGGCAGACCAATGAGCAGTTCTTC
>TRBJ2-2|.|.|TRBV7-2
CASTIRGGGIIGELFF
TGTGCCAGCACCATTAGGGGGGGCGGTATTATCGGGGAGCTGTTTTTT
>TRBJ2-7|once|.|TRBV25-1
CASSPPGSTTYEQYF
TGTGCCAGCAGCCCCCCCGGGTCGACTACCTACGAGCAGTACTTC
>TRBJ2-7|.|.|TRBV29-1
CSVEGAGKKGNEQYF
TGCAGCGTTGAAGGGGCGGGGAAAAAAGGGAACGAGCAGTACTTC
>TRBJ2-2|.|TRBD2|TRBV7-3
CASSLVGGSYGELFF
TGTGCCAGCAGCTTAGTTGGCGGGAGTTATGGGGAGCTGTTTTTT
>TRBJ2-1|.|TRBD2|TRBV6-2/TRBV6-3
CASSRPGLAGKMRLNEQFF
TGTGCCAGCAGCCGGCCGGGACTAGCGGGGAAAATGAGGCTCAATGAGCAGTTCTTC
>TRBJ2-2|.|.|TRBV7-9
CASSLGPGGAGELFF
TGTGCCAGCAGTTTAGGGCCGGGCGGGGCCGGGGAGCTGTTTTTT
>TRBJ1-1|.|.|TRBV6-5
CASTPAGYTEAFF
TGTGCCAGCACTCCGGCAGGGTACACTGAAGCTTTCTTT
>TRBJ2-5|.|TRBD2|TRBV7-8
CASSAITSDQETQYF
TGTGCCAGCAGCGCAATCACTAGCGACCAAGAGACCCAGTACTTC
>TRBJ1-5|.|.|TRBV5-5
CARSLGGGHSNQPQHF
TGTGCCCGCAGCTTGGGGGGGGGCCATAGCAATCAGCCCCAGCATTTT
>TRBJ1-1|.|.|TRBV28
CASSFNLRQNTEAFF
TGTGCCAGCAGTTTTAATTTAAGACAGAACACTGAAGCTTTCTTT
>TRBJ2-7|.|TRBD2|TRBV6-2/TRBV6-3
CASSYSGTSGDEQYF
TGTGCCAGCAGTTACTCGGGGACTAGCGGAGACGAGCAGTACTTC
>TRBJ1-2|.|TRBD1|TRBV28
CASSLEGQGAANYGYTF
TGTGCCAGCAGTTTGGAGGGACAGGGGGCTGCTAACTATGGCTACACCTTC
>TRBJ2-2|.|.|TRBV13
CASSLGAAPNTGELFF
TGTGCCAGCAGCTTAGGGGCGGCGCCGAACACCGGGGAGCTGTTTTTT
>TRBJ2-1|.|.|TRBV13
CASSSPGHEQFF
TGTGCCAGCAGCTCCCCAGGGCATGAGCAGTTCTTC
>TRBJ2-5|once|.|TRBV19
CASSIPARRGRETQYF
TGTGCCAGTAGTATTCCCGCACGGAGGGGAAGGGAGACCCAGTACTTC
>TRBJ2-7|once|TRBD2|TRBV2
CASSALAGGIDEQYF
TGTGCCAGCAGTGCCCTAGCGGGAGGTATAGACGAGCAGTACTTC
>TRBJ1-2|.|.|TRBV5-6
CASGRWDGVGGYGYTF
TGTGCCAGCGGTCGGTGGGACGGCGTAGGGGGCTATGGCTACACCTTC
>TRBJ1-1|.|TRBD1|TRBV7-8
CASSWGQRAFF
TGTGCCAGCAGCTGGGGACAGCGGGCTTTCTTT
>TRBJ2-7|.|.|TRBV7-8
CASSTDQAYEQYF
TGTGCCAGCAGCACAGACCAGGCCTACGAGCAGTACTTC
>TRBJ1-3|.|.|TRBV5-6
CASSLGALILGNTIYF
TGTGCCAGCAGCTTGGGTGCGCTAATCCTTGGAAACACCATATATTTT
>TRBJ1-1|.|.|TRBV27
CASRIGGVNTEAFF
TGTGCCAGCAGGATAGGGGGGGTGAACACTGAAGCTTTCTTT
>TRBJ1-4|.|.|TRBV19
CASSIDTGPTNEKLFF
TGTGCCAGTAGTATAGATACAGGCCCAACTAATGAAAAACTGTTTTTT
>TRBJ1-3|.|.|TRBV7-2
CASSFGQGSGNTIYF
TGTGCCAGCAGCTTCGGCCAGGGGTCAGGAAACACCATATATTTT
>TRBJ2-3|.|TRBD2|TRBV19
CASNAGGVADTQYF
TGTGCCAGTAATGCGGGAGGTGTGGCAGATACGCAGTATTTT
>TRBJ2-7|few|.|TRBV7-2
CASSLESQGTYEQYF
TGTGCCAGCAGCTTAGAAAGCCAGGGGACCTACGAGCAGTACTTC
>TRBJ1-2|.|.|TRBV4-3
CASSQLQARRGYTF
TGCGCCAGCAGCCAATTACAGGCTAGACGCGGCTACACCTTC